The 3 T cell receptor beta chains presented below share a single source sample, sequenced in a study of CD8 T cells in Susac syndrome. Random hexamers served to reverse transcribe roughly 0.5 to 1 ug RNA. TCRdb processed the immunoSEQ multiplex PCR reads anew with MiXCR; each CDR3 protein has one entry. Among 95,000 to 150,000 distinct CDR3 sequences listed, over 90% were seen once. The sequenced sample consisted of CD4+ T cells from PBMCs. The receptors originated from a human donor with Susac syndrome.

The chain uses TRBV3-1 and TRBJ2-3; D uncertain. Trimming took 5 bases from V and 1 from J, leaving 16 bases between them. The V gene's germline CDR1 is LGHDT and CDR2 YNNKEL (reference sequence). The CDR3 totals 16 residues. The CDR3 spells CASSSEDGPRTDTQYF. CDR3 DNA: TGTGCCAGCAGCTCAGAAGACGGCCCTCGCACAGATACGCAGTATTTT.

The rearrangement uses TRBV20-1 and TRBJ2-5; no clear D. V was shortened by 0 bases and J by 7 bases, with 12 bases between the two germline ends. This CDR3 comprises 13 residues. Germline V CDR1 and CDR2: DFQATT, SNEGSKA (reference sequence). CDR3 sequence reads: CSAREKAVGTQYF. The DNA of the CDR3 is TGCAGTGCTAGAGAAAAGGCGGTCGGGACCCAGTACTTC.

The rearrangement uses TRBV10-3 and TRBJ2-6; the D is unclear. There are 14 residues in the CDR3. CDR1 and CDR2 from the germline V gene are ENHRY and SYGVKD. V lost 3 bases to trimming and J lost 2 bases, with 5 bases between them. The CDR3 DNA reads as TGTGCCATCAGTGACGGGCCTGGGGCCAACGTCCTGACTTTC. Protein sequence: CAISDGPGANVLTF.